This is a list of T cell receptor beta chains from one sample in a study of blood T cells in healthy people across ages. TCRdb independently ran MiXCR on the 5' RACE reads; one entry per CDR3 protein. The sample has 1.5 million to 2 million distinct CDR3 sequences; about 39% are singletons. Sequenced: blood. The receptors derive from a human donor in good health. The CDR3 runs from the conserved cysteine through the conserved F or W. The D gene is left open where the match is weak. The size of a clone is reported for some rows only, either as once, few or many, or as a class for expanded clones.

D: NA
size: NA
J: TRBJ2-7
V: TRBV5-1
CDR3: CASSLSDSGPSYEQYF
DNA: TGCGCCAGCAGCTTATCCGACAGCGGCCCGTCCTACGAGCAGTACTTC

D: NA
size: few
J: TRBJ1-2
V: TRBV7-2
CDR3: CASSLSVNYGHTF
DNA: TGTGCCAGCAGCCTCTCGGTTAACTATGGCCACACCTTC

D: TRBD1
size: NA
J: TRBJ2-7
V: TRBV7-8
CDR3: CASSKETGGEQYF
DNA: TGTGCCAGCAGCAAGGAGACAGGGGGCGAGCAGTACTTC

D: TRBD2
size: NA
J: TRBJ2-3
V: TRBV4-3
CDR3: CASSQTPTSGGLGDTQYF
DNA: TGCGCCAGCAGCCAAACCCCTACTAGCGGGGGTCTGGGAGATACGCAGTATTTT

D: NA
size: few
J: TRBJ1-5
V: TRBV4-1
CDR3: CASSLRFRDTNQPQHF
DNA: TGCGCCAGCAGCCTTCGGTTCCGGGACACAAATCAGCCCCAGCATTTT

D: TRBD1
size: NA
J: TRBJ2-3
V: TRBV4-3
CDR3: CASSLGTGGHSIGTDTQYF
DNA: TGCGCCAGCAGCCTAGGGACAGGAGGGCACAGTATAGGCACAGATACGCAGTATTTT

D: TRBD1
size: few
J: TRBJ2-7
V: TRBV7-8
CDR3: CASSPKPGQGTYEQYF
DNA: TGTGCCAGCAGCCCCAAACCGGGACAGGGGACCTACGAGCAGTACTTC

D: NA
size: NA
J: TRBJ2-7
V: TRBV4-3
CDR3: CTSSQGTRAFYEQYF
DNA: TGCACCAGCAGCCAAGGAACAAGAGCGTTCTACGAGCAGTACTTC

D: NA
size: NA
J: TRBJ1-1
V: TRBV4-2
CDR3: CASTNGRESTEAFF
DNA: TGTGCCAGCACGAACGGAAGGGAAAGTACTGAAGCTTTCTTT

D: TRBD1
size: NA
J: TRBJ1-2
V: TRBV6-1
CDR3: CASSETGGVYGYTF
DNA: TGTGCCAGCAGTGAAACAGGGGGGGTTTATGGCTACACCTTC

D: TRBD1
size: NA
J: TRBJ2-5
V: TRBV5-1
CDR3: CASTDDRGSEVQYF
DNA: TGCGCCAGCACCGACGACAGGGGCTCTGAGGTGCAGTACTTC

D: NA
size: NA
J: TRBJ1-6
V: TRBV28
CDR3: CASSPAGTSGLNSPLHF
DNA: TGTGCCAGCAGCCCTGCCGGGACATCAGGACTTAATTCACCCCTCCACTTT

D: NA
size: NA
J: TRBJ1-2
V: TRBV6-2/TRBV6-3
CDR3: CASSDRALVEYGYTF
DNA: TGTGCCAGCAGTGACCGGGCTCTGGTTGAGTATGGCTACACCTTC

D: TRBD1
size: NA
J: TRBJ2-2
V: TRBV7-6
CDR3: CASSSRQGVSGELFF
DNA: TGTGCCAGCAGCTCTCGACAGGGAGTGTCCGGGGAGCTGTTTTTT

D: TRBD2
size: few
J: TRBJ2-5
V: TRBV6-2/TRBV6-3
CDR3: CASSYSRYGLAVQETQYF
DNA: TGTGCCAGCAGTTACTCCAGATACGGACTAGCGGTACAAGAGACCCAGTACTTC

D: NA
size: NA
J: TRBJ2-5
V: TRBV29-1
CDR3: CSGSRGRETQYF
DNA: TGCAGCGGGTCACGGGGGAGGGAGACCCAGTACTTC

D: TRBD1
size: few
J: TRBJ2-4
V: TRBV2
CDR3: CASRQGFLTKNIQYF
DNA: TGTGCCAGCAGACAGGGGTTCTTAACCAAAAACATTCAGTACTTC

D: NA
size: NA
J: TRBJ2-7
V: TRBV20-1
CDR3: CNTDGSYEQYF
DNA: TGCAATACCGACGGTTCCTACGAGCAGTACTTC

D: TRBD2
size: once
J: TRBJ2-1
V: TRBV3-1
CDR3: CASSQDKAGGPLFNEQFF
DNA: TGTGCCAGCAGCCAAGATAAAGCGGGGGGGCCCTTGTTCAATGAGCAGTTCTTC

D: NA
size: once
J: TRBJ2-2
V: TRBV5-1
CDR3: CASRKSTGELFF
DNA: TGCGCCAGCAGGAAGTCTACCGGGGAGCTGTTTTTT

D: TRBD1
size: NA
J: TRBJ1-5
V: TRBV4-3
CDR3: CASSHSVGTGDHQPQHF
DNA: TGCGCCAGCAGCCATTCAGTCGGGACAGGGGATCATCAGCCCCAGCATTTT

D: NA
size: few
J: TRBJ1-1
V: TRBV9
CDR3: CASSVGQAEAFF
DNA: TGTGCCAGCAGCGTAGGACAAGCTGAAGCTTTCTTT

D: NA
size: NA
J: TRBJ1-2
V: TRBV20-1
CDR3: CSARDPLRSYGYTF
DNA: TGCAGTGCTAGAGATCCTCTCCGGTCCTATGGCTACACCTTC

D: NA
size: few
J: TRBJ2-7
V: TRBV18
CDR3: CASSPNGGLTYEQYF
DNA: TGTGCCAGCTCACCGAATGGGGGACTTACCTACGAGCAGTACTTC

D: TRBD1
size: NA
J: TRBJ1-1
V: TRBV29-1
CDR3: CSVRRTGETEAFF
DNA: TGCAGCGTTAGGAGGACAGGGGAAACTGAAGCTTTCTTT

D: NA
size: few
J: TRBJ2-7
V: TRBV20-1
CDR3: CSAREDPEQYF
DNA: TGCAGTGCTAGGGAAGATCCCGAGCAGTACTTC

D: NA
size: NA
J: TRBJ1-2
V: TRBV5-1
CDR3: CASSLAQLQGLRNYGYTF
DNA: TGCGCCAGCAGTTTGGCCCAGCTTCAGGGGTTGAGAAACTATGGCTACACCTTC

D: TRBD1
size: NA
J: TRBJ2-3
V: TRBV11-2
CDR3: CASSLDLGQGVSDTQYF
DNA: TGTGCCAGCAGCTTAGATCTGGGACAGGGTGTCTCAGATACGCAGTATTTT

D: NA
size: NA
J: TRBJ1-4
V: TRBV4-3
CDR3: CASSQERGPSWTNEKLFF
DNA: TGCGCCAGCAGCCAAGAGCGGGGGCCGAGTTGGACTAATGAAAAACTGTTTTTT

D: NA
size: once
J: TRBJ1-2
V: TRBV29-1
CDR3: CSVDIAGINYGYTF
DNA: TGCAGCGTTGATATCGCCGGGATTAACTATGGCTACACCTTC

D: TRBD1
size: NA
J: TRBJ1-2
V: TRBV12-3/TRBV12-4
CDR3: CASSSTGNSNYGYTF
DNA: TGTGCCAGCAGCTCGACAGGGAACTCTAACTATGGCTACACCTTC

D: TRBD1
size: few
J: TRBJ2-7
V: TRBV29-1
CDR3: CSVGGQGNEQYF
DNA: TGCAGCGTTGGTGGACAGGGGAACGAGCAGTACTTC

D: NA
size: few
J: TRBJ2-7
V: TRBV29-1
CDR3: CSVGQPAFGEQYF
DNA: TGCAGCGTTGGGCAGCCGGCGTTTGGAGAGCAGTACTTC

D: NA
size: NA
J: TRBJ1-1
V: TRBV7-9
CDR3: CASSLGRETFF
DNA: TGTGCCAGCAGCTTAGGCAGAGAAACTTTCTTT

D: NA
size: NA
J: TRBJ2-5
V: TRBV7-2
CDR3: CASSLRVGQETQYF
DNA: TGTGCCAGCAGCTTAAGGGTGGGGCAAGAGACCCAGTACTTC

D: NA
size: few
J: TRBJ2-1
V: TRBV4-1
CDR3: CASSQVRDEGNEQFF
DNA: TGCGCCAGCAGCCAAGTCAGGGATGAAGGCAATGAGCAGTTCTTC

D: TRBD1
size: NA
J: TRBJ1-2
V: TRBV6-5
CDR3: CASIGTGIDYGYTF
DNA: TGTGCCAGCATTGGGACAGGGATCGACTATGGCTACACCTTC

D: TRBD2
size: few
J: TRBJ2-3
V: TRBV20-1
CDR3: CSARLAGAYPYTDTQYF
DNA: TGCAGTGCTAGACTAGCGGGGGCTTACCCTTACACAGATACGCAGTATTTT

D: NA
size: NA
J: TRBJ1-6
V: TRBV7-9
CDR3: CASSSSGVYNSPLHF
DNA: TGTGCCAGCAGTTCATCGGGAGTTTATAATTCACCCCTCCACTTT

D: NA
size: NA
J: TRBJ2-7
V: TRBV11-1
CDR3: CASNSDTGAYEQYF
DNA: TGTGCCAGCAACTCCGACACGGGGGCCTACGAGCAGTACTTC

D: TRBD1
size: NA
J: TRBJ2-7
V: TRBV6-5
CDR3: CASSYSKAARQGSYHEQYF
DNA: TGTGCCAGCAGTTACTCGAAGGCGGCCCGACAGGGGTCATACCACGAGCAGTACTTC

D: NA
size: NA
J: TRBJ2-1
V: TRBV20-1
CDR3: CSADRGQTTLFQFF
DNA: TGCAGTGCGGATCGGGGGCAGACCACACTTTTTCAGTTCTTC

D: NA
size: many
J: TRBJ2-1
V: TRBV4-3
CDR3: CASSQDYRLEVGEQFF
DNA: TGCGCCAGCAGCCAAGATTATCGGCTAGAAGTGGGTGAGCAGTTCTTC

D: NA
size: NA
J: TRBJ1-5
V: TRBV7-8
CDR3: CASSLVPGNNQPQHF
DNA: TGTGCCAGCAGCTTAGTGCCGGGTAATAATCAGCCCCAGCATTTT

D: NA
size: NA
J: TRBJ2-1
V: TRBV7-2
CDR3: CASSLGPLPNEQFF
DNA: TGTGCCAGCAGCTTAGGACCACTACCCAATGAGCAGTTCTTC

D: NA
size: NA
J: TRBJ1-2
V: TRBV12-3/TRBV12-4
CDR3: CASGPGQFDGYTF
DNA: TGTGCCAGCGGCCCCGGACAGTTCGATGGCTACACCTTC

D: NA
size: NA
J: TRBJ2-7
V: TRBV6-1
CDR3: CASRTMMGGPIYEQYF
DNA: TGTGCCAGCAGGACAATGATGGGGGGTCCCATCTACGAGCAGTACTTC

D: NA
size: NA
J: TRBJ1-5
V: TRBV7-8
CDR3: CASSLGGAVPNQPQHF
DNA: TGTGCCAGCAGCTTAGGCGGGGCTGTACCAAATCAGCCCCAGCATTTT

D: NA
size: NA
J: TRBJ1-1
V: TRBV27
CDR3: CASTLDTHTEAFF
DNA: TGTGCCAGCACTCTCGACACTCACACTGAAGCTTTCTTT